This TCR beta chain was sequenced for a study of T cells in Graves' hyperthyroidism and ophthalmopathy. Study information: Peripheral blood draws took place at initial diagnosis, ahead of any treatment.

General study points: Ophthalmopathy onset followed model prediction by a median approximately 6.2 months. Blood also showed most of the thyroid clonotypes that were expanded above 0.001.

TCR beta CDR3 regions were amplified from RNA transcripts. A set of HTBI primers served as the primers for a first-round RT-PCR of the TCR CDR3. MiXCR, applied by TCRdb to the multiplex PCR reads, yields one record per CDR3 protein. The table includes some 570,000 distinct CDR3 sequences, roughly 17% detected once. Comment on this clonotype: Its antigen is still unknown.

In germline, CDR1 is SGHAT, CDR2 FQNNGV. V dropped 3 bases and J dropped 3 bases, with 14 bases sitting between them. This CDR3 comprises 16 residues. The TCR sequence derives from a young woman with Graves' ophthalmopathy. Sequencing was carried out using blood. The rearrangement joins TRBV11-2 to TRBJ2-2; D might be TRBD2 (7 bases). CDR3 sequence reads: CASSLRGGEDTGELFF. For the CDR3, the DNA is TGTGCCAGCAGCTTGAGGGGGGGCGAGGACACCGGGGAGCTGTTTTTT.